One and the same sample provided the 27 T cell receptor beta chains below, sequenced in a study of T cell responses to AZD1222 COVID-19 vaccine. Some clones are missing from TCRdb's copy, which holds only in-frame ones; the method was immunoSEQ multiplex PCR. Of tens of thousands of clones in the sample, roughly 90% were seen once. The sample here was peripheral blood, taken on day 0 of AZD1222 vaccination. These receptors were collected from an adult in good health.

The sample holds a few counts of this clone. The chain recombines TRBV28 with TRBJ1-5; D unresolved. The CDR3 has 12 amino acids. Trimming stripped 2 bases from V and 4 bases from J, with 3 bases between. CDR1 is MDHEN, CDR2 SYDVKM, per germline. Here the CDR3 reads CASSLMNQPQHF. Here the CDR3 DNA reads TGTGCCAGCAGTTTAATGAATCAGCCCCAGCATTTT.

The chain links TRBV5-4 to TRBJ2-5; 9 bases agree with TRBD2. This CDR3 has 16 amino acids. V was clipped by 1 base and J by 4 bases; unmatched bases: 8. Germline V gene sequence: CDR1 SGHNT, CDR2 YYREEE (reference sequence). The CDR3: CASSLSLAGMSETQYF. In nucleotides, the CDR3 is TGTGCCAGCAGCTTGTCTCTAGCGGGGATGTCAGAGACCCAGTACTTC.

V is TRBV6-4 and J is TRBJ2-1, with 10 bases identical to TRBD2. Germline loops: CDR1 MRHNA, CDR2 SNTAGT. This CDR3 is 14 amino acids long. V lost 5 bases and J lost 5; bases outside the gene matches: 3. CDR3 in DNA: TGTGCCAGCAGTTCTAGCGGGAGTAACAATGAGCAGTTCTTC. It translates to CASSSSGSNNEQFF.

This sequence joins TRBV6-2 or TRBV6-3 and TRBJ1-1; D may be TRBD1 (5 bases). Germline CDR1 is MNHEY and CDR2 is SVGEGT. CDR3 length: 13 amino acids. Trimming took 2 bases from V and 5 from J, leaving 9 bases between them. The CDR3 bases are TGTGCCAGCAGTTACCCAGGGAGAACTGAAGCTTTCTTT. It codes for CASSYPGRTEAFF.

CDR3 in amino acids: CASSYSWDRGYEQYF. The CDR3 nucleotides read TGTGCCAGCAGTTACTCCTGGGACAGGGGATACGAGCAGTACTTC. The chain couples TRBV6-5 to TRBJ2-7, with 10 bases that match TRBD1. This CDR3 contains 15 residues. The germline gives CDR1 MNHEY, CDR2 SVGAGI. The V gene end was trimmed by 0 bases and the J gene end by 4 bases; junction bases not matched to a gene: 3.

CDR3 in DNA: TGTGCCAGCAGCGAAGGGTTGTTGAACACTGAAGCTTTCTTT. This translates into CASSEGLLNTEAFF. The chain links TRBV9 to TRBJ1-1; D is undetermined. The CDR3 covers 14 residues. Germline V lookup: CDR1 SGDLS, CDR2 YYNGEE. The V gene lost 3 bases and the J gene lost 0 bases, with 9 bases spanning the gap.

The chain couples TRBV15 to TRBJ1-5; D remains ambiguous. Trimming left V 0 bases short and J 5 bases short, with 2 bases between. The CDR3 consists of 12 residues. Germline values: CDR1 LNHNV, CDR2 YYDKDF (reference sequence). The CDR3 is CATSRDHQPQHF. The CDR3 DNA reads as TGTGCCACCAGCAGAGACCATCAGCCCCAGCATTTT.

The chain is built from TRBV29-1 and TRBJ1-1; 7 bases align to TRBD1. Germline assignment: CDR1 SQVTM and CDR2 ANQGSEA. V was clipped by 5 bases and J by 6 bases; unmatched bases: 3. The CDR3 is made up of 11 amino acids. Written as DNA, the CDR3 is TGCAGCGTTCGACAGGGCTCTGAAGCTTTCTTT. Translating gives CSVRQGSEAFF.

DNA for the CDR3: TGTGCCAGCAGTTTGCCCGGCACTAGCAATCAGCCCCAGCATTTT. Translated: CASSLPGTSNQPQHF. The J gene is TRBJ1-5, the V gene TRBV28; D gene ambiguous. V lost 3 bases, J lost 0 bases, and 9 bases lay in between. This CDR3 has 15 amino acids. The V gene's germline CDR1 is MDHEN and CDR2 SYDVKM.

This rearrangement joins TRBV27 to TRBJ1-1; maybe TRBD1 (6 bases). This CDR3 region has 11 residues. Per germline, CDR1 MNHEY and CDR2 SMNVEV (reference sequence). V shed 3 bases and J shed 10 bases, with 9 bases lying between them. The CDR3 nucleotides are TGTGCCAGCAGTTTCAGGGGTCGAGCTTTCTTT. As protein: CASSFRGRAFF.

The gene calls are TRBV2 and TRBJ1-1; D uncertain. The germline V gene encodes CDR1 SNHLY and CDR2 FYNNEI. The V and J ends lost 7 bases and 1 base respectively, with 4 bases between them. The CDR3 runs to 11 residues. Here the CDR3 DNA reads TGTGCCAGCATGAGGAACACTGAAGCTTTCTTT. Translated: CASMRNTEAFF.

The CDR3, as DNA: TGTGCCAGCAGTCCACGGACTAGCGGCCTGAACACCGGGGAGCTGTTTTTT. Protein product: CASSPRTSGLNTGELFF. This sequence joins TRBV28 and TRBJ2-2; 10 bases are shared with TRBD2. V dropped 5 bases and J dropped 1; count of bases not matched to a gene: 7. CDR1 and CDR2 (germline): MDHEN, SYDVKM. CDR3 length equals 17 residues.

The genes are TRBV5-1 and TRBJ1-2; 7 nucleotides agree with TRBD1. The germline V gene has CDR1 SGHRS and CDR2 YFSETQ. The CDR3 has 18 residues. V shed 0 bases and J 0 bases; nucleotides not matched to a gene: 11. In DNA, the CDR3 is TGCGCCAGCAGCTTGGCTTCGGGACAGACCAAAGCTAACTATGGCTACACCTTC. Protein product: CASSLASGQTKANYGYTF.

This sequence joins TRBV10-3 and TRBJ2-1, with TRBD2 matching 9 bases. Per the germline V gene, CDR1 is ENHRY and CDR2 is SYGVKD. The V gene end was trimmed by 2 bases and the J gene end by 5 bases; junction bases not matched to a gene: 7. This CDR3 is built from 16 residues. CDR3 loop: CAISERETSGNNEQFF. The CDR3, as DNA: TGTGCCATCAGTGAGAGGGAGACTAGCGGAAACAATGAGCAGTTCTTC.

This clone was counted once. The rearrangement links TRBV28 to TRBJ1-1; D not certain. Looked up from germline, CDR1 is MDHEN and CDR2 is SYDVKM. Trimming shortened V by 6 bases and J by 1 base, and 18 bases separated the two germline ends. There are 16 residues in the CDR3. This chain's CDR3 is CASSPIIPRENTEAFF. CDR3 bases: TGTGCCAGCAGCCCGATAATCCCCCGGGAGAACACTGAAGCTTTCTTT.

This chain connects TRBV28 to TRBJ2-2; D unresolved. Germline CDR1 reads MDHEN; CDR2 reads SYDVKM. The CDR3 spans 12 residues. V lost 4 bases and J 9 bases, leaving 9 bases between the germline ends. CDR3 protein: CASSSSPRELFF. The CDR3, as DNA: TGTGCCAGCAGTTCAAGTCCGCGGGAGCTGTTTTTT.

The CDR3 loop is CASSVTSGKAGELFF. DNA for the CDR3: TGCGCCAGCAGCGTTACTAGCGGGAAGGCCGGGGAGCTGTTTTTT. The chain recombines TRBV5-1 with TRBJ2-2; TRBD2 agrees at 10 bases. CDR3 size: 15 residues. Germline assignment: CDR1 SGHRS and CDR2 YFSETQ. The J segment lost 6 bases and the V segment lost 4 bases, leaving 6 bases of the junction unmatched.

The chain joins TRBV2 to TRBJ1-4; 8 nucleotides align to TRBD1. Germline CDR1 reads SNHLY; CDR2 reads FYNNEI. Trimming removed 6 bases from V and 15 bases from J; junction bases left unmatched: 21. This CDR3 region has 16 residues. The CDR3 DNA sequence: TGTGCCAGCAGCTTCGGGACAGGAGGTCCCCGAGGGGTGATGTTTTTT. Protein sequence: CASSFGTGGPRGVMFF.

V usage is TRBV28 and J usage is TRBJ1-5, with D perhaps TRBD1 (5 bases). Germline V gene lookup returns CDR1 MDHEN and CDR2 SYDVKM. This CDR3 comprises 16 residues. Between the trimmed V and J ends, which lost 4 bases and 0 bases, there was a span of 13 bases. The CDR3 is CASSSNTGDSNQPQHF. The DNA of the CDR3 is TGTGCCAGCAGTTCGAACACAGGTGATAGCAATCAGCCCCAGCATTTT.

The gene calls are TRBV6-5 and TRBJ2-7; TRBD1 agrees at 7 bases. V dropped 5 bases and J dropped 3; count of bases not matched to a gene: 7. Germline-derived CDR1 and CDR2 are MNHEY and SVGAGI. The CDR3 loop spans 14 amino acids. The CDR3 spells CASSPEAGGYEQYF. The CDR3 DNA sequence: TGTGCCAGCAGTCCCGAGGCAGGGGGCTACGAGCAGTACTTC.

The rearrangement joins TRBV6-6 to TRBJ2-7, with D maybe TRBD2 (5 bases). Germline V gene lookup returns CDR1 MNHNY and CDR2 SVGAGI (reference sequence). The CDR3 length is 14 residues. V gave up 0 bases and J gave up 6 bases, with 12 bases separating them. CDR3 region: CASSYSGEGVEQYF. In DNA, the CDR3 is TGTGCCAGCAGTTACTCTGGCGAGGGAGTCGAGCAGTACTTC.

V usage is TRBV12-3 or TRBV12-4 and J usage is TRBJ2-2; D not certain. V was pared by 4 bases and J by 5 bases, with 8 bases between. The CDR3 totals 13 residues. The CDR3 reads CASSSLGTGELFF. In DNA form, the CDR3 reads TGTGCCAGCAGTTCCCTTGGTACCGGGGAGCTGTTTTTT.

The chain couples TRBV9 to TRBJ2-5, with no clear D. V lost 0 bases and J 5 bases, leaving 5 bases between the germline ends. This CDR3 comprises 12 residues. CDR1 SGDLS and CDR2 YYNGEE come from the germline V gene. DNA of the CDR3: TGTGCCAGCAGCGTAGACGGGGAGACCCAGTACTTC. Protein: CASSVDGETQYF.

V and J are TRBV29-1 and TRBJ2-2, with 9 nucleotides matching TRBD1. CDR1 and CDR2 (germline): SQVTM, ANQGSEA. V dropped 4 bases and J dropped 6; count of bases not matched to a gene: 9. CDR3 size: 15 residues. CDR3 loop: CSVGGQGWSAGELFF. DNA for the CDR3: TGCAGCGTTGGGGGACAGGGTTGGTCCGCCGGGGAGCTGTTTTTT.

This clone was picked up a small number of times. The V gene is TRBV7-9, the J gene TRBJ2-1; D unresolved. CDR1 and CDR2 (germline): SEHNR, FQNEAQ (reference sequence). Between the trimmed V and J ends, which lost 3 bases and 4 bases, there was a span of 7 bases. The CDR3 is 13 residues long. The CDR3 nucleotides are TGTGCCAGCAGCTTGACCGATTACAATGAGCAGTTCTTC. Its translation: CASSLTDYNEQFF.

This clone was observed once. V gene TRBV7-2 combines with J gene TRBJ1-5; the D gene is possibly TRBD1 (5 bases). CDR1 is SGHTA, CDR2 FQGNSA, per germline. Between the trimmed V and J ends, which lost 2 bases and 4 bases, there was a span of 12 bases. The CDR3 consists of 15 residues. The CDR3 loop is CASSLSWSGNQPQHF. The CDR3 nucleotides read TGTGCCAGCAGCTTATCTTGGTCAGGGAATCAGCCCCAGCATTTT.

The V gene is TRBV4-2, the J gene TRBJ2-3, with D unclear. The CDR3 has 12 amino acids. Germline V CDR1 and CDR2: LGHNA, YNFKEQ. Between the trimmed V and J ends, which lost 0 bases and 5 bases, there was a span of 3 bases. The CDR3 DNA is TGTGCCAGCAGCCAAGAAGAAGATACGCAGTATTTT. It yields the protein CASSQEEDTQYF.